This T cell receptor (beta chain) was sequenced during a study of shared clonotypes between healthy human individuals. Trimming took 1 base from V and 4 from J, leaving 14 bases between them. Germline V CDR1 and CDR2: MNHEY, SMNVEV (reference sequence). The CDR3 loop spans 15 amino acids. Using immunoSEQ multiplex PCR, the repertoire was profiled, and TCRdb retains in-frame clones only, with some absent. The repertoire consists of 550,000 to 850,000 clones, with over 60% occurring once and the leading ten covering under 2%. This TCR derives from a woman aged 30 to 39 in good health. Sequenced sample: memory CD4+ T cells sorted from blood. Stated subset: CD45RA-negative fraction. This chain uses TRBV27 with TRBJ2-7; the D gene could be TRBD1 or TRBD2 (5 bases each). The CDR3 sequence is CASSLLGDGPYEQYF. The CDR3 DNA reads as TGTGCCAGCAGTTTATTAGGGGACGGCCCTTACGAGCAGTACTTC.